The T cell receptor (beta chain) under discussion was sequenced for a study of blood T cell repertoires in COVID-19. Across the whole study: PBMCs, B-cell-depleted T cells, or T cells were the source of the cDNA or gDNA that made up the material.

The protocol was immunoSEQ multiplex PCR, while the TCRdb copy is restricted to in-frame clones and leaves out a portion. Found here are about 230,000 clones, around 80% of them singletons; the top ten hold under 2.5%. CDR3 length: 13 residues. The germline V gene has CDR1 MNHEY and CDR2 SVGEGT. Trimming stripped 4 bases from V and 6 bases from J, with 12 bases between. The sample taken for sequencing was peripheral blood. The V gene is TRBV6-2 or TRBV6-3, the J gene TRBJ1-2; D is possibly TRBD1 (6 bases). This clonotype originated in a man aged 40-49 years who had recovered from COVID-19. The CDR3: CASSFARGHGYTF. CDR3 bases: TGTGCCAGCAGTTTCGCCAGGGGCCATGGCTACACCTTC.